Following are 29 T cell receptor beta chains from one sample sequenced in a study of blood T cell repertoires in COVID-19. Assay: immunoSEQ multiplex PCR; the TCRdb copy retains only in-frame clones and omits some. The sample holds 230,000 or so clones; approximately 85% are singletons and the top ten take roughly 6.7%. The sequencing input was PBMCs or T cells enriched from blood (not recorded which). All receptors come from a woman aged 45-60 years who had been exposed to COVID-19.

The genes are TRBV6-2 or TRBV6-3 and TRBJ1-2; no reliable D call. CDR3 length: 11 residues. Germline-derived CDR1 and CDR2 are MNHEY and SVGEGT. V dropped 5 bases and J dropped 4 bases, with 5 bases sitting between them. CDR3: CASSLLYGYTF. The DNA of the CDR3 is TGTGCCAGCAGTCTCCTCTATGGCTACACCTTC.

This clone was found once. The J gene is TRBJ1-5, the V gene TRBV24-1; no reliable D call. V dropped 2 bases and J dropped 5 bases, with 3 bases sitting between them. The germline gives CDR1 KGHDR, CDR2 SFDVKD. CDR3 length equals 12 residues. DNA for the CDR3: TGTGCCACCAGTGATTCTGATCAGCCCCAGCATTTT. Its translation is CATSDSDQPQHF.

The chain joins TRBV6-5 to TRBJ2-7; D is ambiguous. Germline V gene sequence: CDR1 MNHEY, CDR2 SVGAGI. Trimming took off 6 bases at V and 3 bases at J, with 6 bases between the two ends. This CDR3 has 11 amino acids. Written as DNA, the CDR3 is TGTGCCAGCAGGGCCGTCTACGAGCAGTACTTC. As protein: CASRAVYEQYF.

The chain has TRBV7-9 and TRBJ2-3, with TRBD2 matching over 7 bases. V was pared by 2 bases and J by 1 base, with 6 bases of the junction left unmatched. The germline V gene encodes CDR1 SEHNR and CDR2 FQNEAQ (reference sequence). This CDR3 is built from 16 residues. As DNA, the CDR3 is TGTGCCAGCAGCTTAACCCAGCGGGGTGGCACAGATACGCAGTATTTT. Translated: CASSLTQRGGTDTQYF.

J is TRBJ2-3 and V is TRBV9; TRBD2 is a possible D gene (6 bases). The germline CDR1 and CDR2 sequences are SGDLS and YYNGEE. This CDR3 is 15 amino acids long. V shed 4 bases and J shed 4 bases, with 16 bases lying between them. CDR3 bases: TGTGCCAGCAGCCCGAGACTAGAGGGAGCAGATACGCAGTATTTT. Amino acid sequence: CASSPRLEGADTQYF.

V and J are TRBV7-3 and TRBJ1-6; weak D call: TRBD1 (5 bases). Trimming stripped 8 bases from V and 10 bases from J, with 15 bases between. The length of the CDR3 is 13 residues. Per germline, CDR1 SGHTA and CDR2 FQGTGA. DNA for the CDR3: TGTGCCAGCTCTTGGGGGGGGAACTCACCCCTCCACTTT. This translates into CASSWGGNSPLHF. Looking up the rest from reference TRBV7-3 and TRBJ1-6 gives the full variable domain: GAGVSQTPSNKVTEKGKYVELRCDPISGHTALYWYRQSLGQGPEFLIYFQGTGAADDSGLPNDRFFAVRPEGSVSTLKIQRTERGDSAVYLCASSWGGNSPLHFGNGTRLTVT.

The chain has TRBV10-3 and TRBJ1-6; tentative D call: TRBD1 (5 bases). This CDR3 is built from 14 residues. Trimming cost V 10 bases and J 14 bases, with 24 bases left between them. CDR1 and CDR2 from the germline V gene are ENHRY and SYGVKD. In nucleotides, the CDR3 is TGTGCCACACGAAAACAGGCCCAAAGGGGTACCCTCCACTTT. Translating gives CATRKQAQRGTLHF.

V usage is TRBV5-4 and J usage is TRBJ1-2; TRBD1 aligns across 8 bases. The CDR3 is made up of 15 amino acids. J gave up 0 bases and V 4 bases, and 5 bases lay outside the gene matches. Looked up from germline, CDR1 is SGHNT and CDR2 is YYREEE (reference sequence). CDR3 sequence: CASSRGQATNYGYTF. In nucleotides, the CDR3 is TGTGCCAGCAGCCGGGGACAGGCGACTAACTATGGCTACACCTTC.

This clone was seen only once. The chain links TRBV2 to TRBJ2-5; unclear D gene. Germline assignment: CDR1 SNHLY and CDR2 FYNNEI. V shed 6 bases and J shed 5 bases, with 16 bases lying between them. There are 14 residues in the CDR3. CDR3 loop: CASSASSMPETQYF. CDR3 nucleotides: TGTGCCAGCAGCGCTTCTAGTATGCCCGAGACCCAGTACTTC.

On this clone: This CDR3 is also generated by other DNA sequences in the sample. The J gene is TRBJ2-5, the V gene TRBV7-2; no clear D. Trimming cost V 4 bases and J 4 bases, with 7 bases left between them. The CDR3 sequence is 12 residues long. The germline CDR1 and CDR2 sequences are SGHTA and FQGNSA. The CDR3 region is CASSSPGETQYF. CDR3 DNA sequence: TGTGCCAGCAGCTCACCCGGAGAGACCCAGTACTTC.

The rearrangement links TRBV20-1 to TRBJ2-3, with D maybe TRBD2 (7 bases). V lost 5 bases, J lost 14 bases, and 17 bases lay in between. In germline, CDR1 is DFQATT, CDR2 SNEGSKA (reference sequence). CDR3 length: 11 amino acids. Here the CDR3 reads CSAPMGGPRYF. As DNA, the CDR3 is TGCAGTGCTCCTATGGGGGGGCCGAGGTATTTT.

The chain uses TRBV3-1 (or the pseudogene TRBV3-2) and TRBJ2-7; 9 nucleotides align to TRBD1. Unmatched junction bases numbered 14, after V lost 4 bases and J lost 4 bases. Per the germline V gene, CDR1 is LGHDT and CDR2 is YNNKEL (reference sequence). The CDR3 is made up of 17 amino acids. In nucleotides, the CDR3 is TGTGCCAGCAGCCCGGGACAGGGCAACATTAGGAAGTACGAGCAGTACTTC. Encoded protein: CASSPGQGNIRKYEQYF.

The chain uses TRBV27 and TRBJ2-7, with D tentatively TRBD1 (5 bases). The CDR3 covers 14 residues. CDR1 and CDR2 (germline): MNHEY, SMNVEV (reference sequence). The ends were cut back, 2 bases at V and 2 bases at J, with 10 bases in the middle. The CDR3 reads CASSLRGLAYEQYF. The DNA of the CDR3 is TGTGCCAGCAGTTTAAGGGGCTTAGCCTACGAGCAGTACTTC.

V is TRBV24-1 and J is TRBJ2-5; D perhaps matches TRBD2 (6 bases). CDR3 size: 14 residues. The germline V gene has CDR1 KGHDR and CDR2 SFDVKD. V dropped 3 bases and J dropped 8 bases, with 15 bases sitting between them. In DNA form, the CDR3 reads TGTGCCACCAGTGATCGCGGGACCTTGGGCACCCAGTACTTC. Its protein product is CATSDRGTLGTQYF.

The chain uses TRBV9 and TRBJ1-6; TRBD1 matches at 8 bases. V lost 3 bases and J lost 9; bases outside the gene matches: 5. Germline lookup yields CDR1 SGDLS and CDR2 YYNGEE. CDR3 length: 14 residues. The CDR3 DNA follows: TGTGCCAGCAGCGCGGGACAGGAGCGTTCACCCCTCCACTTT. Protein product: CASSAGQERSPLHF.

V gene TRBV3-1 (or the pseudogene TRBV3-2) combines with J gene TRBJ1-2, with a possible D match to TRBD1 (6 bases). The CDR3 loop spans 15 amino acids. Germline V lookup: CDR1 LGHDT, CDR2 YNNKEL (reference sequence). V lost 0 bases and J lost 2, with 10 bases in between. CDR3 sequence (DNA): TGTGCCAGCAGCCAAGATGGGAGGGGGAACTATGGCTACACCTTC. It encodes CASSQDGRGNYGYTF.

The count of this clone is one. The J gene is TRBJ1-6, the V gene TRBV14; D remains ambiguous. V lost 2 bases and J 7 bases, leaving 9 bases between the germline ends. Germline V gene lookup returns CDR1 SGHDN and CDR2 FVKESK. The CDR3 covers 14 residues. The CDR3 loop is CASSQPLSNSPLHF. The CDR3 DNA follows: TGTGCCAGCAGCCAACCCTTATCGAATTCACCCCTCCACTTT.

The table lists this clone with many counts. The CDR3 DNA is TGTGCCAGCAGCCGAGACCCTCCGGGACAGGGGCGCGGCTACACCTTC. Amino acids: CASSRDPPGQGRGYTF. The rearrangement links TRBV5-4 to TRBJ1-2, with 10 nucleotides matching TRBD1. This CDR3 region has 16 residues. CDR1 is SGHNT and CDR2 is YYREEE in the germline V gene (reference sequence). The V and J ends lost 4 bases and 8 bases, in that order; junction bases with no gene match: 14.

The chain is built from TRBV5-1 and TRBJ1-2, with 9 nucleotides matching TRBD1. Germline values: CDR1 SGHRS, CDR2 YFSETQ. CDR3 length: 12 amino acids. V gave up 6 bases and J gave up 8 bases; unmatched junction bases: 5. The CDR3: CASTGDRAGYTF. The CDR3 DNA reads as TGCGCCAGCACGGGGGACAGGGCAGGCTACACCTTC.

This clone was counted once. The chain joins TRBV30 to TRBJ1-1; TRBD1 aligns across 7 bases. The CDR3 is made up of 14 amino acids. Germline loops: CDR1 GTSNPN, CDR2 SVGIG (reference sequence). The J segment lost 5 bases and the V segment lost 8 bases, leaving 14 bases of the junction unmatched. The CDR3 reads CAHQGDVEGTEAFF. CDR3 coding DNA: TGTGCCCATCAGGGGGACGTCGAGGGGACTGAAGCTTTCTTT.

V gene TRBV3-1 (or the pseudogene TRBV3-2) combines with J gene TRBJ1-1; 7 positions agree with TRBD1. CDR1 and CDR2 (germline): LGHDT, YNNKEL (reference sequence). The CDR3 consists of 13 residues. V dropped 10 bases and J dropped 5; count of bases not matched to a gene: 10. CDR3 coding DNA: TGTGCCACCCGAGAGGGGGCTTGGACTGAAGCTTTCTTT. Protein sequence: CATREGAWTEAFF.

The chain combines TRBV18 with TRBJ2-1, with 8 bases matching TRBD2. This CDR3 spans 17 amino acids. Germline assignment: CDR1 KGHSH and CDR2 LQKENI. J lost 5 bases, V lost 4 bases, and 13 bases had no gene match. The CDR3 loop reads CASSLSLLAGYNNEQFF. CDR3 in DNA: TGTGCCAGCTCACTTTCATTGTTAGCGGGGTACAACAATGAGCAGTTCTTC.

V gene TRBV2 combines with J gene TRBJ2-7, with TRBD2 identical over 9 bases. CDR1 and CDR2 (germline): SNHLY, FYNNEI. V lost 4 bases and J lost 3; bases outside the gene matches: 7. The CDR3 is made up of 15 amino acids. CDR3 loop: CASSGHSGGFYEQYF. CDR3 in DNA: TGTGCCAGCAGTGGTCATAGCGGGGGCTTCTACGAGCAGTACTTC.

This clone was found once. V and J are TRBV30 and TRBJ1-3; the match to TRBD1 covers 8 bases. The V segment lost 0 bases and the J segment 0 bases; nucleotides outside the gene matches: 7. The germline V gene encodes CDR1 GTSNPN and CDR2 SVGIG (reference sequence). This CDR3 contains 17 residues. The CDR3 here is CAWSVNQGASSGNTIYF. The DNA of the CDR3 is TGTGCCTGGAGTGTAAATCAGGGGGCCAGCTCTGGAAACACCATATATTTT.

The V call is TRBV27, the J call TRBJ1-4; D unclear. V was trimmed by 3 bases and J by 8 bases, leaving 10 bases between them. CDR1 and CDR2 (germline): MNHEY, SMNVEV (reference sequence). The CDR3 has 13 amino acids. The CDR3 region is CASSLRVSEKLFF. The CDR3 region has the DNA TGTGCCAGCAGTTTGAGGGTTAGCGAAAAACTGTTTTTT.

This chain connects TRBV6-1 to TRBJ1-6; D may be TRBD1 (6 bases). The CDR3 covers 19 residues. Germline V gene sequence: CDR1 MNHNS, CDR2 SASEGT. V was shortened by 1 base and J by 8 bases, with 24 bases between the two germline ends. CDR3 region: CASSEVRFARTGKHSPLHF. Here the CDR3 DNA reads TGTGCCAGCAGTGAAGTCCGCTTCGCGAGAACAGGGAAGCATTCACCCCTCCACTTT.

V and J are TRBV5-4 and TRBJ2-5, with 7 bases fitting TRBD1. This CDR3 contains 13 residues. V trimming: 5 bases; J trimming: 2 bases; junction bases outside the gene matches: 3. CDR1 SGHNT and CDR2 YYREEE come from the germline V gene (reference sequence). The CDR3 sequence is CASRSGQQETQYF. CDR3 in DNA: TGTGCCAGCAGGTCGGGACAGCAAGAGACCCAGTACTTC.

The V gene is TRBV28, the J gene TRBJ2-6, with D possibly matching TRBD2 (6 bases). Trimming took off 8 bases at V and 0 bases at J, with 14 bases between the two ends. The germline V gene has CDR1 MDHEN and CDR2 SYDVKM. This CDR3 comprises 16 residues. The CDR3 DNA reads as TGTGCCAGCTCCTCCGGGGGATCCTCTGGGGCCAACGTCCTGACTTTC. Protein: CASSSGGSSGANVLTF.

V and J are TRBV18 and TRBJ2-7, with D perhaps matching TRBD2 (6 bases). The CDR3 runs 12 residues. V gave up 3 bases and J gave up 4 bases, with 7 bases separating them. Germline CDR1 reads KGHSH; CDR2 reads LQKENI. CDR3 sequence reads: CASSPGLYEQYF. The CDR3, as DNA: TGTGCCAGCTCACCGGGACTTTACGAGCAGTACTTC.